This T cell receptor beta chain was obtained from a study of response to subunit inactivated influenza vaccine. V gave up 5 bases and J gave up 6 bases; unmatched junction bases: 3. Germline loops: CDR1 ENHRY, CDR2 SYGVKD. The CDR3 spans 14 residues. Using its own MiXCR run on the RT-PCR reads, TCRdb lists one record per CDR3 protein. This table has about 160,000 distinct CDR3 sequences, approximately 10% appearing once. V is TRBV10-3 and J is TRBJ1-5; 11 nucleotides match TRBD1. The clonotype originates from a man over 45 who received an inactivated influenza vaccine. Sequences were derived from non-naive T cells sorted from PBMCs, sampled roughly 48 days after vaccination. The CDR3 DNA sequence: TGTGCCATCAGTCGGACAGGGGGCCTTCAGCCCCAGCATTTT. This gives the protein CAISRTGGLQPQHF.